The 30 T cell receptor beta chains reported below all come from one sample, sequenced in a study of blood T cell repertoires in COVID-19 (dated by TCRdb to 2019 to 2021). Receptors were amplified or captured by the immunoSEQ multiplex PCR assay. TCRdb stores this immuneACCESS table with in-frame sequences only. Part of the clones is absent; in the studies checked, under half of the shortfall reflects unresolved V genes, and no reason is known for the rest. The sample records tens of thousands of clones, 70% to 75% of which are singletons. Together, the top ten hold less than 7.5% of the sample. Sequenced material: peripheral blood. These receptor sequences come from a man in his fifties or sixties with active or convalescent COVID-19.

The J gene is TRBJ2-3, the V gene TRBV19; 7 positions agree with TRBD2. V gave up 10 bases and J gave up 5 bases; unmatched junction bases: 12. The CDR3 extends over 14 amino acids. The germline CDR1 and CDR2 sequences are LNHDA and SQIVND (reference sequence). The DNA of the CDR3 is TGTGCCACCGGGGACGACGGGAGGTTAGATACGCAGTATTTT. It codes for CATGDDGRLDTQYF.

The V call is TRBV19, the J call TRBJ2-3, with 9 bases fitting TRBD2. The CDR3 is 15 residues long. Unmatched junction bases numbered 15, after V lost 7 bases and J lost 10 bases. CDR1 is LNHDA and CDR2 is SQIVND in the germline V gene (reference sequence). The DNA of the CDR3 is TGTGCCAGTACCCCGGGGGTAGCGGGGGCCAGGGCGCAGTATTTT. As protein: CASTPGVAGARAQYF.

This clone has more than one count but fewer than ten. The gene calls are TRBV7-6 and TRBJ2-7; D is ambiguous. Deletions cut 0 bases from V and 2 bases from J, with 11 bases between. Germline CDR1 reads SGHVS; CDR2 reads FNYEAQ. CDR3 length: 15 amino acids. CDR3 DNA: TGTGCCAGCAGCTTAGCGTCCCAGGCCGCCTACGAGCAGTACTTC. The encoded protein is CASSLASQAAYEQYF.

The chain employs TRBV4-3 and TRBJ2-1, with 9 bases matching TRBD2. V dropped 1 base and J dropped 10; count of bases not matched to a gene: 8. This CDR3 has 15 amino acids. Looked up from germline, CDR1 is LGHNA and CDR2 is YSLEER. The DNA for the CDR3 is TGCGCCAGCAGCCAAGGGACTAGCGACATTAGGGAGCAGTTCTTC. Its protein product is CASSQGTSDIREQFF.

The chain couples TRBV5-6 to TRBJ2-5, with a weak D call TRBD2 (6 bases). Per germline, CDR1 SGHDT and CDR2 YYEEEE. Trimming took 3 bases from V and 7 from J, leaving 19 bases between them. The CDR3 has 15 amino acids. For the CDR3, the DNA is TGTGCCAGCAGCTCCCCCTTAGCGGTTCTGGGGACCCAGTACTTC. Protein: CASSSPLAVLGTQYF.

This clone was picked up one time. The gene calls are TRBV19 and TRBJ2-7; no reliable D call. CDR3 length: 13 residues. Germline V CDR1 and CDR2: LNHDA, SQIVND (reference sequence). The V end lost 6 bases, the J end lost 7 bases, and 16 bases lay between the germline ends. CDR3 coding DNA: TGTGCCAGTAGCCCGGGTGGGTTGGCTGAGCAGTACTTC. Protein product: CASSPGGLAEQYF. Full variable domain (rest looked up from reference TRBV19 and TRBJ2-7): DGGITQSPKYLFRKEGQNVTLSCEQNLNHDAMYWYRQDPGQGLRLIYYSQIVNDFQKGDIAEGYSVSREKKESFPLTVTSAQKNPTAFYLCASSPGGLAEQYFGPGTRLTVT.

This clone occurred once. This chain uses TRBV7-6 with TRBJ2-3; D ambiguous. Trimming removed 2 bases from V and 3 bases from J, with 9 bases in between. Per germline, CDR1 SGHVS and CDR2 FNYEAQ. This CDR3 has 14 residues. The CDR3 DNA reads TGTGCCAGCAGCTTACCCGCGTGGACAGATACGCAGTATTTT. This gives the protein CASSLPAWTDTQYF.

The chain uses TRBV11-2 and TRBJ2-3, with 7 positions matching TRBD2. Germline CDR1 SGHAT, CDR2 FQNNGV. This CDR3 is 12 amino acids long. V shed 6 bases, J shed 6 bases, and the junction held 3 bases outside the gene matches. CDR3 region: CASRQLADTQYF. For the CDR3, the DNA is TGTGCCAGCAGACAACTAGCGGATACGCAGTATTTT.

The V gene is TRBV5-1, the J gene TRBJ2-5; 16 bases align to TRBD2. Per germline, CDR1 SGHRS and CDR2 YFSETQ. Trimming at V came to 3 bases and at J to 5 bases, leaving 4 bases not matched to a gene. CDR3 length: 16 residues. The CDR3 DNA reads as TGCGCCAGCAGCTCAGGGACTAGCGGGGGGGTGGAGACCCAGTACTTC. It translates to CASSSGTSGGVETQYF.

This clone was picked up a small number of times. The rearrangement uses TRBV19 and TRBJ1-5; D may be TRBD1 (5 bases). Germline V gives CDR1 LNHDA, CDR2 SQIVND (reference sequence). The CDR3 length is 17 residues. Between the trimmed V and J ends, which lost 1 base and 2 bases, there was a span of 15 bases. In DNA form, the CDR3 reads TGTGCCAGTAGTATAGCTCTCAAGGGGAACGGCAATCAGCCCCAGCATTTT. As protein: CASSIALKGNGNQPQHF. The full variable domain, completed using reference TRBV19 and TRBJ1-5, is DGGITQSPKYLFRKEGQNVTLSCEQNLNHDAMYWYRQDPGQGLRLIYYSQIVNDFQKGDIAEGYSVSREKKESFPLTVTSAQKNPTAFYLCASSIALKGNGNQPQHFGDGTRLSIL.

The V call is TRBV6-5, the J call TRBJ1-3; TRBD1 is a possible D gene (5 bases). CDR1 is MNHEY, CDR2 SVGAGI, per germline. The CDR3 extends over 12 amino acids. The V end was cut by 6 bases, the J end by 5 bases, with 8 bases between. The CDR3 DNA reads as TGTGCCAGCAGGGGGGGTCGAAACACCATATATTTT. This gives the protein CASRGGRNTIYF.

This clone was observed at least ten times. J is TRBJ1-5 and V is TRBV6-6, with 12 bases fitting TRBD1. J lost 6 bases, V lost 4 bases, and 4 bases had no gene match. Germline CDR1 and CDR2: MNHNY and SVGAGI (reference sequence). The CDR3 has 15 residues. CDR3 protein: CASSSGQGAGQPQHF. In DNA form, the CDR3 reads TGTGCCAGCAGTTCGGGACAGGGGGCGGGTCAGCCCCAGCATTTT.

The chain recombines TRBV7-8 with TRBJ1-3; D gene unclear. Germline V gives CDR1 SGHVS, CDR2 FQNEAQ. Between the trimmed V and J ends, which lost 3 bases and 4 bases, there was a span of 22 bases. CDR3 length: 18 residues. CDR3 DNA: TGTGCCAGCAGCTTGGGCCCGTTGGATGGCACGGGAGGAAACACCATATATTTT. Translated: CASSLGPLDGTGGNTIYF.

The J gene is TRBJ2-5, the V gene TRBV4-1; 13 bases match TRBD2. Germline assignment: CDR1 MGHRA and CDR2 YSYEKL. Germline trimming cut 3 bases from V and 3 bases from J; bases unmatched to any gene: 1. CDR3 length equals 15 residues. CDR3 in amino acids: CASSHGLAGEETQYF. Here the CDR3 DNA reads TGCGCCAGCAGCCACGGACTAGCGGGGGAAGAGACCCAGTACTTC.

The CDR3 DNA follows: TGTGCCAGTAGTCCTAGCGGGGACTACGAGCAGTACTTC. Its translation: CASSPSGDYEQYF. V usage is TRBV19 and J usage is TRBJ2-7, with 9 nucleotides matching TRBD2. J lost 3 bases, V lost 5 bases, and 2 bases had no gene match. The V gene's germline CDR1 is LNHDA and CDR2 SQIVND (reference sequence). The CDR3 consists of 13 residues.

This clone was observed a handful of times. The rearrangement joins TRBV12-3 or TRBV12-4 to TRBJ1-1; TRBD1 is a possible D gene (5 bases). V was shortened by 4 bases and J by 4 bases, with 10 bases between the two germline ends. The CDR3 has 13 residues. The CDR3 reads CASSWEGFTEAFF. For the CDR3, the DNA is TGTGCCAGCAGTTGGGAGGGGTTCACTGAAGCTTTCTTT.

The chain has TRBV6-1 and TRBJ1-5; D unclear. Germline V gene data show CDR1 as MNHNS and CDR2 as SASEGT. V was cut by 2 bases and J by 7 bases, with 9 bases left in between. The CDR3 is 13 amino acids. The chain's CDR3 is CASSERVFQPQHF. The CDR3 DNA follows: TGTGCCAGCAGTGAAAGAGTATTCCAGCCCCAGCATTTT.

This chain connects TRBV5-4 to TRBJ1-4; 8 positions match TRBD1. The V segment lost 4 bases and the J segment 3 bases; nucleotides outside the gene matches: 11. The CDR3 runs 17 residues. Germline V gene lookup returns CDR1 SGHNT and CDR2 YYREEE (reference sequence). This chain's CDR3 is CASSTGGGRIANEKLFF. Written as DNA, the CDR3 is TGTGCCAGCAGCACAGGGGGGGGGCGAATAGCTAATGAAAAACTGTTTTTT.

The J gene is TRBJ1-3, the V gene TRBV10-2, with unresolved D. The germline gives CDR1 WSHSY, CDR2 SAAADI. The V and J ends lost 7 bases and 0 bases respectively, with 7 bases between them. There are 13 residues in the CDR3. The CDR3 here is CASKGASGNTIYF. CDR3 coding DNA: TGCGCCAGCAAGGGAGCCTCTGGAAACACCATATATTTT.

The chain combines TRBV19 with TRBJ2-3; 8 bases align to TRBD1. With V trimmed by 3 bases and J by 4 bases, 9 bases remained unmatched. The CDR3 contains 16 residues. Germline CDR1 reads LNHDA; CDR2 reads SQIVND (reference sequence). CDR3 sequence: CASSIPAQGGSDTQYF. CDR3 in DNA: TGTGCCAGTAGTATCCCCGCACAGGGGGGTTCAGATACGCAGTATTTT.

Only a few counts were recorded for this clone. This chain connects TRBV9 to TRBJ1-1; 9 nucleotides line up with TRBD1. The junction had 6 bases not matched to a gene; V was cut back by 2 bases and J by 1 base. This CDR3 has 16 amino acids. Germline assignment: CDR1 SGDLS and CDR2 YYNGEE. CDR3 residues: CASSVRPGQGNTEAFF. CDR3 DNA: TGTGCCAGCAGCGTGCGGCCGGGACAGGGGAACACTGAAGCTTTCTTT.

The chain is built from TRBV18 and TRBJ2-5; 7 bases are shared with TRBD2. CDR1 KGHSH and CDR2 LQKENI come from the germline V gene. This CDR3 comprises 13 residues. Trimming at V came to 8 bases and at J to 7 bases, leaving 10 bases not matched to a gene. CDR3 protein: CASAFTREGTQYF. CDR3 coding DNA: TGTGCCAGCGCCTTCACGAGGGAGGGGACCCAGTACTTC.

A single count supports this clone. The chain joins TRBV29-1 to TRBJ1-2; D is unresolved. This CDR3 comprises 12 residues. Germline V CDR1 and CDR2: SQVTM, ANQGSEA. Trimming removed 4 bases from V and 1 base from J, with 7 bases in between. The CDR3 loop is CSVVQVNYGYTF. The CDR3 coding sequence is TGCAGCGTTGTACAAGTTAACTATGGCTACACCTTC.

The V gene is TRBV19, the J gene TRBJ1-4, with D maybe TRBD1 (5 bases). Trimming took 5 bases from V and 8 from J, leaving 15 bases between them. There are 14 residues in the CDR3. Germline V gene lookup returns CDR1 LNHDA and CDR2 SQIVND (reference sequence). The CDR3 bases are TGTGCCAGTAGTTGGGGGACGCGGGGAGAAAAACTGTTTTTT. This sequence encodes CASSWGTRGEKLFF.

The genes are TRBV19 and TRBJ2-5; maybe TRBD1 (6 bases). Trimming removed 4 bases from V and 4 bases from J, with 10 bases in between. Germline CDR1 and CDR2: LNHDA and SQIVND (reference sequence). This CDR3 region has 13 residues. The CDR3 coding sequence is TGTGCCAGTAGTACACAGGGTGGAGAGACCCAGTACTTC. This gives the protein CASSTQGGETQYF.

The rearrangement joins TRBV6-6 to TRBJ1-5; 8 bases map to TRBD1. Germline CDR1 is MNHNY and CDR2 is SVGAGI (reference sequence). Losses at the gene ends were 0 bases for V and 3 bases for J; bases not matched to a gene: 4. This CDR3 is 16 amino acids long. In nucleotides, the CDR3 is TGTGCCAGCAGTTACTCGACAGGGGCAGACAATCAGCCCCAGCATTTT. Its translation: CASSYSTGADNQPQHF.

At least ten counts were recorded for this clone. V and J are TRBV21-1 and TRBJ1-6. TRBV21-1 is given as a pseudogene. The CDR3 covers 17 residues. The CDR3 region has the DNA TGTGCCAGCAGCAAAACGGGAGGCAGGGAGGCCATTTCACCCCTCCACTTT. Residues: CASSKTGGREAISPLHF.

This clone was recorded at least ten times. DNA for the CDR3: TGTGCCAGCAGCTTAGCTAGGGAGACTTTCTATGGCTACACCTTC. It codes for CASSLARETFYGYTF. The chain carries TRBV11-2 and TRBJ1-2, with D unclear. The CDR3 totals 15 residues. V lost 1 base and J 4 bases, leaving 13 bases between the germline ends. Per the germline V gene, CDR1 is SGHAT and CDR2 is FQNNGV.

The chain combines TRBV2 with TRBJ1-1; the D is unclear. CDR1 is SNHLY, CDR2 FYNNEI, per germline. The CDR3 spans 13 residues. With 8 bases removed from V and 0 bases from J, the gap between germline ends came to 10 bases. The CDR3 bases are TGTGCCAGCTCTTCGCGATTGAACACTGAAGCTTTCTTT. It specifies CASSSRLNTEAFF.

The chain is built from TRBV10-2 and TRBJ2-1, with 10 bases fitting TRBD2. V lost 6 bases to trimming and J lost 8 bases; unmatched junction nucleotides: 7. Germline V gene lookup returns CDR1 WSHSY and CDR2 SAAADI. The CDR3 runs 14 residues. The chain's CDR3 is CASSRTSGDYEQFF. The CDR3 region has the DNA TGCGCCAGCAGCCGGACTAGCGGTGACTATGAGCAGTTCTTC.